The 28 T cell receptor beta chains presented below share a single source sample, sequenced in a study of blood T cells in healthy people across ages. A sample-barcoded 5' primer and a J-beta primer mix were used in a second PCR of roughly 6 to 11 cycles. TCRdb called the 5' RACE reads again in MiXCR, with one record for every CDR3 protein. The sample carries hundreds of thousands of distinct CDR3 sequences, 20% to 30% recorded once. This sample also appeared in a second study, on T cells of mothers and their children.

The sequenced material came from blood. The receptors come from a boy aged 5 to 17 in good health.

This clonotype was seen more than once but under ten times. The genes are TRBV5-1 and TRBJ1-4, with D perhaps matching TRBD1 (5 bases). Trimming took 3 bases from V and 5 from J, leaving 17 bases between them. The CDR3 totals 16 residues. CDR1 and CDR2 from the germline V gene are SGHRS and YFSETQ. The CDR3 loop reads CASSYLPGTENEKLFF. The DNA for the CDR3 is TGCGCCAGCAGCTATCTTCCCGGGACGGAAAATGAAAAACTGTTTTTT.

The chain uses TRBV27 and TRBJ2-7; 7 bases map to TRBD1. In germline, CDR1 is MNHEY, CDR2 SMNVEV (reference sequence). V dropped 5 bases and J dropped 2; count of bases not matched to a gene: 15. The CDR3 length is 17 residues. The CDR3 protein is CASSPFPPGQDTYEQYF. The CDR3 coding sequence is TGTGCCAGCAGTCCCTTTCCCCCTGGACAGGACACCTACGAGCAGTACTTC.

This clonotype was seen ten or more times. The genes are TRBV10-3 and TRBJ2-5; TRBD2 agrees at 9 bases. CDR1 ENHRY and CDR2 SYGVKD come from the germline V gene. CDR3 length equals 15 residues. Unmatched junction bases numbered 7, after V lost 6 bases and J lost 2 bases. The CDR3: CAIRGSGGSQETQYF. The CDR3 nucleotides read TGTGCCATCAGAGGTAGCGGGGGCTCTCAAGAGACCCAGTACTTC.

The chain uses TRBV9 and TRBJ2-5, with TRBD1 matching over 7 bases. The CDR3 is 16 amino acids. V lost 0 bases, J lost 1 base, and 6 bases stayed unmatched. CDR1 and CDR2 from the germline V gene are SGDLS and YYNGEE. CDR3 bases: TGTGCCAGCAGCGTAGGGGCAGGGGGTTCCCAAGAGACCCAGTACTTC. This gives the protein CASSVGAGGSQETQYF.

A few counts support this clonotype. CDR3 sequence: CASSYRGGPGEQYF. The CDR3 DNA sequence: TGTGCCAGCAGTTACAGGGGGGGTCCCGGGGAGCAGTACTTC. The chain is built from TRBV6-5 and TRBJ2-7, with a tentative D call TRBD2 (7 bases). Germline CDR1 MNHEY, CDR2 SVGAGI. V shed 2 bases and J shed 7 bases, with 15 bases lying between them. This CDR3 is 14 amino acids long.

The genes are TRBV5-1 and TRBJ1-1, with D possibly TRBD1 on 5 matching bases. Germline CDR1 is SGHRS and CDR2 is YFSETQ. Trimming shortened V by 0 bases and J by 1 base, and 10 bases separated the two germline ends. The CDR3 is made up of 15 amino acids. Here the CDR3 reads CASSLGPQGNTEAFF. CDR3 coding DNA: TGCGCCAGCAGCTTGGGGCCCCAGGGGAACACTGAAGCTTTCTTT.

This clonotype has only a few counts. V is TRBV15 and J is TRBJ2-1, with D perhaps given as TRBD1 or TRBD2 (5 bases each). The closer fit of TRBJ2-5 to the DNA end suggests the J call may be wrong. The germline gives CDR1 LNHNV, CDR2 YYDKDF (reference sequence). The CDR3 is 14 amino acids. Written as DNA, the CDR3 is TGTGCCACCAGCAGCGGGGCTCTACAAGAGACCCAGTACTTC. Amino acids: CATSSGALQETQYF.

In regard to this clonotype: At one end, the junction sequence differs from germline, possibly due to a read error. The rearrangement uses TRBV12-3 or TRBV12-4 and TRBJ2-3, with 8 nucleotides matching TRBD1. This CDR3 has 14 residues. As DNA, the CDR3 is TGTGCCAGCAGTTTGTTCGAGGGGACAGGTACGCAGTATTTT. Translating gives CASSLFEGTGTQYF.

The chain is built from TRBV5-1 and TRBJ2-5, with 8 bases identical to TRBD1. The closer fit of TRBJ2-7 to the DNA end suggests the J call may be wrong. The CDR3 is 15 residues long. Germline V lookup: CDR1 SGHRS, CDR2 YFSETQ. The CDR3 is CASSVRGQVSYEQYF. The CDR3 coding sequence is TGCGCCAGCAGCGTCAGGGGACAGGTTTCCTACGAGCAGTACTTC.

This rearrangement joins TRBV28 to TRBJ2-5; D possibly uses TRBD1 or TRBD2 (5 bases each). The DNA end is a closer match to TRBJ2-1, so the J assignment may be wrong. From germline, CDR1 is MDHEN and CDR2 SYDVKM. This CDR3 contains 15 residues. CDR3 protein: CASSFPVRGGGEQFF. Here the CDR3 DNA reads TGTGCCAGCAGTTTCCCGGTGCGTGGGGGTGGTGAGCAGTTCTTC.

This clonotype has more than one count but fewer than ten. The chain is built from TRBV6-1 and TRBJ2-3; D is possibly TRBD1 (6 bases). The CDR3 totals 19 residues. Germline V gene lookup returns CDR1 MNHNS and CDR2 SASEGT. Deletions cut 6 bases from V and 8 bases from J, with 33 bases between. The CDR3 reads CASSPRPPLPGHVRGTQYF. The DNA for the CDR3 is TGTGCCAGCAGCCCTCGACCCCCGCTTCCGGGACACGTCAGGGGTACGCAGTATTTT.

The table lists this clonotype with a few counts. This chain connects TRBV10-1 to TRBJ2-2; 8 bases agree with TRBD1. J was trimmed by 5 bases and V by 3 bases; bases with no gene match: 8. The CDR3 has 16 amino acids. Germline lookup yields CDR1 WNHNN and CDR2 SYGVQD (reference sequence). In DNA form, the CDR3 reads TGCGCCAGCAGTGACCCTGGACAGGGAAAAACCGGGGAGCTGTTTTTT. It is translated as CASSDPGQGKTGELFF.

V gene TRBV30 combines with J gene TRBJ2-1; D tentatively fits TRBD1 or TRBD2 (6 bases each). V was pared by 5 bases and J by 7 bases, with 15 bases between. The CDR3 consists of 13 residues. Germline V CDR1 and CDR2: GTSNPN, SVGIG (reference sequence). The CDR3 sequence: CAWAHGGWNEQFF. The CDR3 nucleotides are TGTGCCTGGGCCCACGGGGGCTGGAATGAGCAGTTCTTC.

In this sample, this clonotype turned up once. The chain joins TRBV20-1 to TRBJ1-1; TRBD1 might be the D (5 bases). The CDR3 contains 13 residues. CDR1 and CDR2 from the germline V gene are DFQATT and SNEGSKA (reference sequence). V shed 8 bases and J shed 7 bases, with 20 bases lying between them. The CDR3 DNA reads as TGCAGTTCTAAGATAGGGGATGTTGGTGAAGCTTTCTTT. Its translation: CSSKIGDVGEAFF.

This clonotype occurred many times. The chain recombines TRBV7-2 with TRBJ2-3; 7 bases are shared with TRBD2. CDR3 size: 14 residues. The trim removed 3 bases at V and 2 bases at J, leaving 2 bases unmatched. Germline V CDR1 and CDR2: SGHTA, FQGNSA. The CDR3 protein is CASSFGGFTDTQYF. The CDR3 nucleotides read TGTGCCAGCAGCTTCGGGGGGTTCACAGATACGCAGTATTTT.

The table lists this clonotype with a few counts. The chain links TRBV5-5 to TRBJ1-4; TRBD1 aligns across 10 bases. Germline loops: CDR1 SGHKS, CDR2 YYEKEE (reference sequence). The J segment lost 8 bases and the V segment lost 4 bases, leaving 5 bases of the junction unmatched. The CDR3 is 14 amino acids. CDR3 nucleotide sequence: TGTGCCAGCAGCAGGACAGGGGGAGGCGAAAAACTGTTTTTT. This codes for CASSRTGGGEKLFF.

This clonotype was recorded once. J is TRBJ2-2 and V is TRBV3-1; no definite D call. The germline V and J ends were trimmed by 2 bases and 4 bases, with 8 bases remaining between them. This CDR3 comprises 14 residues. Germline lookup yields CDR1 LGHDT and CDR2 YNNKEL (reference sequence). The CDR3 DNA reads TGTGCCAGCAGCCAATTTTACTCCACCGGGGAGCTGTTTTTT. It encodes CASSQFYSTGELFF.

The gene calls are TRBV27 and TRBJ2-5, with 7 bases fitting TRBD2. The CDR3 spans 14 residues. The germline gives CDR1 MNHEY, CDR2 SMNVEV (reference sequence). V shed 6 bases, J shed 7 bases, and the junction held 11 bases outside the gene matches. Written as DNA, the CDR3 is TGTGCCAGCAGCCGTCCCGGGGAGGGCGTGACCCAGTACTTC. Protein product: CASSRPGEGVTQYF.

The chain has TRBV6-1 and TRBJ1-6, with 8 bases lining up with TRBD1. There are 13 residues in the CDR3. The J segment lost 7 bases and the V segment lost 10 bases, leaving 6 bases of the junction unmatched. CDR1 is MNHNS, CDR2 SASEGT, per germline. The CDR3 sequence: CATRGQANSPLHF. Here the CDR3 DNA reads TGTGCCACCAGGGGACAGGCGAATTCACCCCTCCACTTT.

This clonotype was found many times. The rearrangement links TRBV7-8 to TRBJ1-1; 9 positions match TRBD1. The CDR3 runs 17 residues. Germline V gene data show CDR1 as SGHVS and CDR2 as FQNEAQ. V gave up 3 bases and J gave up 0 bases; unmatched junction bases: 8. The CDR3 DNA reads TGTGCCAGCAGCTTTGGGACAGGGAGTTTCATGAACACTGAAGCTTTCTTT. Protein: CASSFGTGSFMNTEAFF.

The chain links TRBV7-9 to TRBJ2-5; D is ambiguous. Gene TRBJ2-7 matches the end of the DNA better, so the J call may be wrong. This CDR3 region has 16 residues. Germline assignment: CDR1 SEHNR and CDR2 FQNEAQ (reference sequence). The CDR3 loop reads CASSLSSSEIRDEQYF. CDR3 in DNA: TGTGCCAGCAGCTTAAGTTCATCGGAGATCCGGGACGAGCAGTACTTC.

The sample holds many counts of this clonotype. One junction end does not reproduce the germline sequence, and a read error may be involved. The chain employs TRBV12-3 or TRBV12-4 and TRBJ1-2; D is uncertain. This CDR3 spans 12 amino acids. CDR3 in amino acids: CASTLGGYGYTF. The CDR3 nucleotides are TGTGCCAGCACTTTAGGAGGCTATGGCTACACCTTC.

The chain recombines TRBV5-1 with TRBJ2-7; D may correspond to TRBD1 or TRBD2 (5 bases each). With 7 bases removed from V and 1 base from J, the gap between germline ends came to 15 bases. Germline CDR1 reads SGHRS; CDR2 reads YFSETQ. The CDR3 is made up of 14 amino acids. In DNA, the CDR3 is TGCGCCAGCCGAATGGGGGACGGATCCTACGAGCAGTACTTC. Its translation is CASRMGDGSYEQYF.

The chain has TRBV7-3 and TRBJ2-2, with D perhaps matching TRBD1 (5 bases). The V end lost 2 bases, the J end lost 2 bases, and 15 bases lay between the germline ends. The CDR3 loop spans 17 amino acids. Germline CDR1 reads SGHTA; CDR2 reads FQGTGA. In DNA form, the CDR3 reads TGTGCCAGCAGCTTATATCCCCAGGGTACTAACACCGGGGAGCTGTTTTTT. Translating gives CASSLYPQGTNTGELFF.

This clonotype was seen a handful of times. This chain links TRBV5-1 with TRBJ1-2, with D maybe TRBD1 (6 bases). In germline, CDR1 is SGHRS, CDR2 YFSETQ. V was clipped by 0 bases and J by 8 bases, with 17 bases between them. The CDR3 runs 15 residues. The CDR3 DNA reads as TGCGCCAGCAGCTTGGAATCCTGGACAGCGCAGGGCTACACCTTC. The encoded protein is CASSLESWTAQGYTF.

This clonotype was observed a handful of times. This rearrangement joins TRBV28 to TRBJ1-2, with D maybe TRBD1 (5 bases). This CDR3 comprises 14 residues. Germline-derived CDR1 and CDR2 are MDHEN and SYDVKM. V was trimmed by 7 bases and J by 4 bases, leaving 16 bases between them. The chain's CDR3 is CASISGRGFYGYTF. The DNA for the CDR3 is TGTGCCAGCATCTCGGGACGCGGATTCTATGGCTACACCTTC.

The chain uses TRBV7-6 and TRBJ2-1; 9 positions agree with TRBD2. The CDR3 spans 15 residues. Trimming removed 7 bases from V and 6 bases from J; junction bases left unmatched: 10. CDR1 SGHVS and CDR2 FNYEAQ come from the germline V gene. The CDR3 coding sequence is TGTGCCAGCAACATCGGGGCGGGGGGGCCCAATGAGCAGTTCTTC. As protein: CASNIGAGGPNEQFF.

The CDR3 is CASSTRTSPPEYF. The CDR3 nucleotides are TGTGCCAGCAGCACCCGGACCTCCCCCCCGGAGTACTTC. The chain employs TRBV7-3 and TRBJ2-7; D gene ambiguous. The CDR3 has 13 residues. Germline V CDR1 and CDR2: SGHTA, FQGTGA. V was shortened by 5 bases and J by 11 bases, with 19 bases between the two germline ends.